The 29 T cell receptor beta chains below all came from one sample that was sequenced in a study of T cells in Graves' hyperthyroidism and ophthalmopathy. What was amplified from RNA transcripts were TCR beta CDR3 regions. First-round RT-PCR targeting the TCR CDR3 was performed with the HTBI primer set. Using its own MiXCR run on the multiplex PCR reads, TCRdb lists one record per CDR3 protein. Among about half a million distinct CDR3 sequences, around 22% were seen once, and the ten largest hold about 10%. The source material was blood. The receptors originated from a woman under 40 with Graves' ophthalmopathy.

The chain's CDR3 is CASSYDGAGTYEQYF. CDR3 coding DNA: TGTGCCAGCAGTTACGATGGGGCAGGGACCTACGAGCAGTACTTC. The rearrangement uses TRBV6-5 and TRBJ2-7; TRBD1 is a possible D gene (5 bases). The V gene's germline CDR1 is MNHEY and CDR2 SVGAGI. V was pared by 2 bases and J by 2 bases, with 13 bases between. This CDR3 is 15 amino acids long.

The table lists this clonotype with many counts. The rearrangement joins TRBV6-1 to TRBJ1-1; TRBD1 is a possible D gene (6 bases). V shed 8 bases and J shed 8 bases, with 21 bases lying between them. Germline loops: CDR1 MNHNS, CDR2 SASEGT. The CDR3 totals 14 residues. The CDR3 here is CASFGGAYSTEAFF. The CDR3 DNA reads as TGTGCCAGCTTTGGGGGCGCTTATTCTACGGAAGCTTTCTTT.

The table lists this clonotype with a few counts. The chain couples TRBV7-2 to TRBJ2-7, with D tentatively TRBD1 or TRBD2 (5 bases each). Per germline, CDR1 SGHTA and CDR2 FQGNSA. Trimming took off 7 bases at V and 2 bases at J, with 15 bases between the two ends. The CDR3 length is 14 residues. CDR3 sequence (DNA): TGTGCCAGCACCTGGGGCGGGTCCGCCTACGAGCAGTACTTC. This gives the protein CASTWGGSAYEQYF.

The chain couples TRBV24-1 to TRBJ1-1; 7 bases map to TRBD1. The CDR3 loop spans 15 amino acids. Germline lookup yields CDR1 KGHDR and CDR2 SFDVKD. The V gene end was trimmed by 9 bases and the J gene end by 5 bases; junction bases not matched to a gene: 14. CDR3 in DNA: TGTGCCACCGCGAGCGCTTCAGGGGGAACGACTGAAGCTTTCTTT. It translates to CATASASGGTTEAFF.

This clonotype was recorded many times. The V gene is TRBV7-2, the J gene TRBJ1-5, with D maybe TRBD1 (6 bases). The ends were cut back, 1 base at V and 2 bases at J, with 9 bases in the middle. The CDR3 consists of 15 residues. CDR1 is SGHTA, CDR2 FQGNSA, per germline. The CDR3 nucleotides read TGTGCCAGCAGCTTAGAGGGGGTTGGCAATCAGCCCCAGCATTTT. It is translated as CASSLEGVGNQPQHF.

This clonotype showed up just a few times. The chain is built from TRBV20-1 and TRBJ1-1, with unresolved D. With 0 bases removed from V and 4 bases from J, the gap between germline ends came to 15 bases. CDR3 length: 15 residues. The V gene's germline CDR1 is DFQATT and CDR2 SNEGSKA (reference sequence). CDR3: CSARDLLGGVTEAFF. CDR3 nucleotides: TGCAGTGCTAGAGATCTGTTGGGTGGGGTCACTGAAGCTTTCTTT.

This clonotype was detected ten times or more. The V and J genes are TRBV7-2 and TRBJ2-7; a weak D match, TRBD2 (6 bases). Trimming stripped 0 bases from V and 4 bases from J, with 22 bases between. The V gene's germline CDR1 is SGHTA and CDR2 FQGNSA. The CDR3 extends over 18 amino acids. CDR3 coding DNA: TGTGCCAGCAGCTTAGCGGTGATAGCGGTTAACCAATTATACGAGCAGTACTTC. Translation: CASSLAVIAVNQLYEQYF. Full variable domain (missing parts from reference TRBV7-2 and TRBJ2-7): GAGVSQSPSNKVTEKGKDVELRCDPISGHTALYWYRQSLGQGLEFLIYFQGNSAPDKSGLPSDRFSAERTGGSVSTLTIQRTQQEDSAVYLCASSLAVIAVNQLYEQYFGPGTRLTVT.

This rearrangement joins TRBV12-3 or TRBV12-4 to TRBJ2-5, with 9 bases aligning to TRBD2. This CDR3 region has 14 residues. The J segment lost 5 bases and the V segment lost 3 bases, leaving 4 bases of the junction unmatched. The DNA for the CDR3 is TGTGCCAGCAGTTTCACAGCGGGAGGCGAGACCCAGTACTTC. Protein: CASSFTAGGETQYF.

This clonotype has a handful of counts. The gene calls are TRBV5-1 and TRBJ1-2; 7 nucleotides match TRBD1. Trimming cost V 4 bases and J 5 bases; bases outside gene matches: 11. Germline CDR1 reads SGHRS; CDR2 reads YFSETQ. The CDR3 has 15 amino acids. CDR3 bases: TGCGCCAGCAGCGCAGGGGACAGTCTATCGTATGGCTACACCTTC. The encoded protein is CASSAGDSLSYGYTF.

This clonotype was observed at least ten times. This chain joins TRBV29-1 and TRBJ2-7; 10 bases align to TRBD1. Germline loops: CDR1 SQVTM, CDR2 ANQGSEA. V gave up 4 bases and J gave up 4 bases; unmatched junction bases: 4. The CDR3 spans 13 residues. The DNA of the CDR3 is TGCAGCGTTGCTGGACAGGGGGAATACGAGCAGTACTTC. The encoded protein is CSVAGQGEYEQYF.

This clonotype was counted many times. The rearrangement uses TRBV5-8 and TRBJ2-5, with 8 bases that match TRBD2. Trimming removed 7 bases from V and 5 bases from J; junction bases left unmatched: 1. This CDR3 has 11 residues. The germline CDR1 and CDR2 sequences are SGHTS and YDEGEE. CDR3 sequence (DNA): TGTGCCAGCGAGCGGGGGGAGACCCAGTACTTC. Protein product: CASERGETQYF.

This rearrangement joins TRBV20-1 to TRBJ2-7, with D possibly matching TRBD1 (6 bases). The CDR3 covers 15 residues. In germline, CDR1 is DFQATT, CDR2 SNEGSKA (reference sequence). V was shortened by 0 bases and J by 2 bases, with 14 bases between the two germline ends. The CDR3 region has the DNA TGCAGTGCTAGAGATTCCAGACAGGCACCCTACGAGCAGTACTTC. This gives the protein CSARDSRQAPYEQYF.

This clonotype was recorded at least ten times. The chain joins TRBV27 to TRBJ2-5, with 7 bases that match TRBD1. CDR3 length equals 14 residues. Unmatched junction bases numbered 9, after V lost 5 bases and J lost 6 bases. The germline CDR1 and CDR2 sequences are MNHEY and SMNVEV (reference sequence). The CDR3 region is CASSQDRVQKTQYF. The CDR3 DNA reads as TGTGCCAGCAGTCAAGACAGGGTTCAAAAGACCCAGTACTTC.

As regards this clonotype: Its ends do not fully match the called genes, so a read error is possible. The chain recombines TRBV20-1 with TRBJ2-4; TRBD2 might be the D (7 bases). There are 17 residues in the CDR3. Germline V gene sequence: CDR1 DFQATT, CDR2 SNEGSKA (reference sequence). This chain's CDR3 is CSAMSAKGDYRRNIKYF. The CDR3 DNA reads TGCAGTGCTATGTCCGCGAAGGGGGACTACCGTAGAAACATTAAGTACTTC.

This clonotype was seen repeatedly, ten times or more. The rearrangement links TRBV7-9 to TRBJ2-5; D gene unclear. There are 16 residues in the CDR3. Germline CDR1 and CDR2: SEHNR and FQNEAQ (reference sequence). Trimming cost V 5 bases and J 4 bases, with 20 bases left between them. The CDR3 sequence is CASSASATLVVETQYF. For the CDR3, the DNA is TGTGCCAGCAGCGCAAGCGCGACCCTGGTGGTAGAGACCCAGTACTTC.

This clonotype has just a few counts. This chain connects TRBV11-2 to TRBJ1-2; D might be TRBD1 (6 bases). Germline V gene lookup returns CDR1 SGHAT and CDR2 FQNNGV. The CDR3 runs 14 residues. V shed 5 bases and J shed 2 bases, with 12 bases lying between them. The CDR3 region is CASSVTGFNYGYTF. CDR3 nucleotides: TGTGCCAGCAGCGTAACAGGGTTCAACTATGGCTACACCTTC.

This clonotype was recorded many times. The gene calls are TRBV28 and TRBJ1-5, with 7 bases aligning to TRBD1. In germline, CDR1 is MDHEN, CDR2 SYDVKM. V trimming: 6 bases; J trimming: 10 bases; junction bases outside the gene matches: 15. CDR3 length: 15 residues. In nucleotides, the CDR3 is TGTGCCAGCAGGTCCCCCGGGACAGCGGATCGACCCCAGCATTTT. It yields the protein CASRSPGTADRPQHF.

Many counts were recorded for this clonotype. The V and J genes are TRBV10-3 and TRBJ2-2, with 8 positions matching TRBD1. The CDR3 runs to 14 residues. CDR1 is ENHRY, CDR2 SYGVKD, per germline. Germline trimming cut 7 bases from V and 5 bases from J; bases unmatched to any gene: 6. Here the CDR3 DNA reads TGTGCCATCAATGGACAGGGACGGACCGGGGAGCTGTTTTTT. Translating gives CAINGQGRTGELFF.

The V and J genes are TRBV5-1 and TRBJ2-5; D gene ambiguous. Deletions cut 4 bases from V and 5 bases from J, with 15 bases between. In germline, CDR1 is SGHRS, CDR2 YFSETQ. The CDR3 is 14 residues long. The CDR3 loop is CASSQESLGETQYF. The CDR3 bases are TGCGCCAGCAGCCAAGAGTCCCTCGGGGAGACCCAGTACTTC.

V is TRBV12-3 or TRBV12-4 and J is TRBJ2-7; D is unresolved. The CDR3 is 14 amino acids. V was cut by 10 bases and J by 4 bases, with 20 bases left in between. CDR3 region: CATRPDVRQYEQYF. The CDR3 DNA is TGTGCCACCCGCCCCGATGTGAGGCAGTACGAGCAGTACTTC.

This clonotype appeared a single time. An end of the junction does not agree with germline; a read error may underlie this. V and J are TRBV12-5 and TRBJ2-5; TRBD2 aligns across 11 bases. This CDR3 is built from 17 residues. Germline CDR1 LGHNT, CDR2 FRNRAP. DNA for the CDR3: TGCGCTAGTGGTTTGGTAGTCCTAGCGGGGGGCCAAGAGACCCAGTACTTC. This sequence encodes CASGLVVLAGGQETQYF. Combining the CDR3 with reference TRBV12-5 and TRBJ2-5 gives the whole variable domain DARVTQTPRHKVTEMGQEVTMRCQPILGHNTVFWYRQTMMQGLELLAYFRNRAPLDDSGMPKDRFSAEMPDATLATLKIQPSEPRDSAVYFCASGLVVLAGGQETQYFGPGTRLLVL.

This chain connects TRBV30 to TRBJ1-1; no firm D call. V was pared by 1 base and J by 7 bases, with 13 bases between. The germline V gene has CDR1 GTSNPN and CDR2 SVGIG (reference sequence). This CDR3 region has 13 residues. CDR3 loop: CAWSATGGGEAFF. The CDR3, as DNA: TGTGCCTGGAGTGCCACCGGTGGAGGTGAAGCTTTCTTT.

This clonotype was seen repeatedly, ten times or more. The V gene is TRBV24-1, the J gene TRBJ1-2; D might be TRBD1 (6 bases). The CDR3 has 13 residues. Per the germline V gene, CDR1 is KGHDR and CDR2 is SFDVKD. The V end was cut by 8 bases, the J end by 6 bases, with 15 bases between. The CDR3 sequence is CATNTGFGDGYTF. As DNA, the CDR3 is TGTGCCACCAATACAGGGTTCGGAGATGGCTACACCTTC.

The rearrangement joins TRBV4-1 to TRBJ1-5; weak D call: TRBD1 (6 bases). This CDR3 is built from 15 residues. The ends were cut back, 5 bases at V and 1 base at J, with 12 bases in the middle. Germline CDR1 MGHRA, CDR2 YSYEKL. CDR3 loop: CASSFGQTSNQPQHF. CDR3 nucleotide sequence: TGCGCCAGCAGCTTCGGACAGACGAGCAATCAGCCCCAGCATTTT.

V usage is TRBV7-2 and J usage is TRBJ1-2; 8 nucleotides line up with TRBD1. The ends lost 5 bases at V and 8 bases at J; junction bases unmatched: 4. Germline V gene sequence: CDR1 SGHTA, CDR2 FQGNSA. The CDR3 has 12 residues. The CDR3 sequence is CASSIRTGGYTF. DNA for the CDR3: TGTGCCAGCAGCATACGGACAGGGGGCTACACCTTC.

This clonotype was seen at least ten times. The genes are TRBV12-3 or TRBV12-4 and TRBJ2-5; 7 positions agree with TRBD1. The CDR3 covers 13 residues. V lost 5 bases and J lost 2; bases outside the gene matches: 2. For the CDR3, the DNA is TGTGCCAGCAGTACGACAGGGCAAGAGACCCAGTACTTC. Protein product: CASSTTGQETQYF.

This clonotype has just a few counts. The chain links TRBV5-1 to TRBJ2-5; 8 nucleotides align to TRBD2. The CDR3 covers 17 residues. V shed 0 bases, J shed 1 base, and the junction held 8 bases outside the gene matches. Germline V gene sequence: CDR1 SGHRS, CDR2 YFSETQ. CDR3 in amino acids: CASSLAQSGGLQETQYF. The CDR3, as DNA: TGCGCCAGCAGCTTGGCCCAAAGCGGGGGCCTCCAAGAGACCCAGTACTTC.

Ten or more counts support this clonotype. The V call is TRBV5-1, the J call TRBJ2-5, with 12 bases that match TRBD1. The CDR3 is made up of 15 amino acids. The junction had 6 bases not matched to a gene; V was cut back by 4 bases and J by 5 bases. In germline, CDR1 is SGHRS, CDR2 YFSETQ. Here the CDR3 DNA reads TGCGCCAGCAGCGACCGGGACAGGGGGCGTGAGACCCAGTACTTC. It is translated as CASSDRDRGRETQYF.

This clonotype was seen ten or more times. The V and J genes are TRBV15 and TRBJ1-5; 12 nucleotides line up with TRBD1. J was trimmed by 3 bases and V by 5 bases; bases with no gene match: 5. The CDR3 sequence is 16 residues long. From germline, CDR1 is LNHNV and CDR2 YYDKDF (reference sequence). The CDR3 spells CATSGGQGAYNQPQHF. The CDR3 DNA follows: TGTGCCACCAGCGGGGGACAGGGGGCCTACAATCAGCCCCAGCATTTT.